A single sample gave rise to the 8 T cell receptor beta chains below, sequenced in a study of T-cell reconstitution after alpha-beta-depleted transplantation in children. The library targeted TCRbeta and was prepared with unique molecular identifiers. TCRdb re-called the PCR reads with MiXCR, one entry per CDR3 protein. The sample has about 260,000 distinct CDR3 sequences, around 8% seen once. The input for sequencing was PBMCs, mostly from graft donor cells, taken 180 days after TCRalphabeta/CD19-depleted stem cell transplant. These receptors came from a male patient between 5 and 17 years old who had a stem cell transplant for acute lymphoblastic leukemia, so the T cells may come from the graft donor.

This clonotype was found many times. The V and J genes are TRBV7-9 and TRBJ1-3; a possible D gene is TRBD1 (5 bases). Germline values: CDR1 SEHNR, CDR2 FQNEAQ (reference sequence). The CDR3 consists of 16 residues. V shed 5 bases and J shed 0 bases, with 14 bases lying between them. CDR3 residues: CASSTEWGLSGNTIYF. For the CDR3, the DNA is TGTGCCAGCAGCACCGAGTGGGGCCTCTCTGGAAACACCATATATTTT.

In regard to this clonotype: Since a much larger clone is just one base distant, this may be a read error. The gene calls are TRBV27 and TRBJ1-6; perhaps TRBD1 as D (5 bases). Trimming took 0 bases from V and 13 from J, leaving 28 bases between them. The CDR3 sequence is 19 residues long. CDR1 and CDR2 from the germline V gene are MNHEY and SMNVEV (reference sequence). CDR3 residues: CASSLSAGTSSLGIDPLHF. In DNA, the CDR3 is TGTGCCAGCAGTTTATCCGCCGGGACCTCCTCCTTGGGTATCGATCCCCTCCACTTT.

This clonotype was found many times. V is TRBV5-1 and J is TRBJ1-6; weak D call: TRBD1 (5 bases). CDR1 and CDR2 from the germline V gene are SGHRS and YFSETQ. This CDR3 is 15 amino acids long. V dropped 1 base and J dropped 8 bases, with 13 bases sitting between them. CDR3 DNA: TGCGCCAGCAGCTTGAAGGGGACGGTAGATTCACCCCTCCACTTT. It translates to CASSLKGTVDSPLHF.

This clonotype was detected ten times or more. V usage is TRBV19 and J usage is TRBJ1-2; D gene uncertain. The V end was cut by 2 bases, the J end by 2 bases, with 9 bases between. Germline V gene lookup returns CDR1 LNHDA and CDR2 SQIVND (reference sequence). The CDR3 sequence is 14 residues long. CDR3 loop: CASSIRDRNYGYTF. The CDR3 DNA reads as TGTGCCAGTAGTATACGGGATAGAAACTATGGCTACACCTTC.

This clonotype was recorded at least ten times. The chain couples TRBV7-9 to TRBJ1-2; 7 bases map to TRBD1. Germline CDR1 and CDR2: SEHNR and FQNEAQ (reference sequence). Trimming took 3 bases from V and 7 from J; bases not matched to a gene: 2. The CDR3 spans 12 residues. Here the CDR3 DNA reads TGTGCCAGCAGCTTCAGGGGGAGTGGCTACACCTTC. The encoded protein is CASSFRGSGYTF.

This clonotype was detected many times. The rearrangement links TRBV12-3 or TRBV12-4 to TRBJ2-3, with TRBD2 matching 9 bases. This CDR3 is built from 14 residues. Trimming at V came to 8 bases and at J to 4 bases, leaving 7 bases not matched to a gene. The CDR3 region is CASGLSGSSDTQYF. As DNA, the CDR3 is TGTGCCAGCGGACTTAGCGGGAGTTCAGATACGCAGTATTTT.

This clonotype was picked up a small number of times. The J gene is TRBJ2-2, the V gene TRBV6-1; maybe TRBD2 (6 bases). The ends were cut back, 1 base at V and 7 bases at J, with 13 bases in the middle. The CDR3 has 15 residues. In germline, CDR1 is MNHNS, CDR2 SASEGT. Here the CDR3 reads CASSEGAGFGGELFF. CDR3 nucleotide sequence: TGTGCCAGCAGTGAAGGGGCGGGATTCGGCGGGGAGCTGTTTTTT.

At least ten counts were recorded for this clonotype. The chain recombines TRBV5-6 with TRBJ2-1; no reliable D call. Per the germline V gene, CDR1 is SGHDT and CDR2 is YYEEEE. V was cut by 0 bases and J by 4 bases, with 8 bases left in between. The CDR3 has 14 amino acids. The DNA for the CDR3 is TGTGCCAGCAGCTTGGCTGACATTTACAATGAGCAGTTCTTC. It encodes CASSLADIYNEQFF.